The 18 T cell receptor beta chains in this list originate from one sample, sequenced in a study of blood T cells in healthy people across ages. Primed by a sample-barcoded 5' primer and a J-beta primer mix, a second PCR proceeded for roughly 6 to 12 cycles. TCRdb independently ran MiXCR on the 5' RACE reads; one entry per CDR3 protein. The sample records 450,000 to 650,000 distinct CDR3 sequences, 24% being singletons. These same data were also listed under a study on T cells of mothers and their children.

The specimen was blood. These receptor sequences come from a boy aged 10-17 years in good health.

V is TRBV27 and J is TRBJ1-1; maybe TRBD1 (6 bases). The V gene lost 6 bases and the J gene lost 5 bases, with 13 bases spanning the gap. The CDR3 covers 13 residues. CDR1 MNHEY and CDR2 SMNVEV come from the germline V gene (reference sequence). The CDR3 protein is CASSDLGGTEAFF. The CDR3, as DNA: TGTGCCAGCAGCGACCTAGGGGGGACTGAAGCTTTCTTT.

This clonotype was seen a handful of times. The rearrangement links TRBV7-2 to TRBJ1-1; D perhaps matches TRBD1 (6 bases). The CDR3 has 14 amino acids. The germline gives CDR1 SGHTA, CDR2 FQGNSA. Trimming removed 5 bases from V and 7 bases from J, with 17 bases in between. This CDR3 is CASSLRGQGREAFF. Here the CDR3 DNA reads TGTGCCAGCAGCCTCCGCGGGCAGGGGCGTGAAGCTTTCTTT.

This clonotype was seen more than once but under ten times. The CDR3 reads CSVDLAGADLGKETQYF. The DNA for the CDR3 is TGCAGCGTTGATCTGGCGGGAGCGGACCTGGGGAAGGAGACCCAGTACTTC. The chain recombines TRBV29-1 with TRBJ2-5; 7 positions match TRBD2. V was pared by 3 bases and J by 5 bases, with 18 bases of the junction left unmatched. This CDR3 region has 17 residues. CDR1 SQVTM and CDR2 ANQGSEA come from the germline V gene.

This clonotype was seen only a few times. This rearrangement joins TRBV11-2 to TRBJ1-1, with a tentative D call TRBD1 (6 bases). Trimming cost V 5 bases and J 6 bases, with 22 bases left between them. CDR3 length: 16 residues. Germline V lookup: CDR1 SGHAT, CDR2 FQNNGV. CDR3 amino acids: CASSPSRGAGGAEAFF. As DNA, the CDR3 is TGTGCCAGCAGCCCTTCGCGGGGGGCCGGGGGCGCTGAAGCTTTCTTT.

The J gene is TRBJ2-2, the V gene TRBV12-3 or TRBV12-4; 10 bases match TRBD2. V trimming: 2 bases; J trimming: 7 bases; junction bases outside the gene matches: 13. The CDR3 is 18 residues long. The CDR3 loop is CASSLSRSSGRAHGELFF. In DNA form, the CDR3 reads TGTGCCAGCAGTTTATCCCGCAGCAGCGGGAGGGCTCACGGGGAGCTGTTTTTT.

The sample holds a few counts of this clonotype. V is TRBV4-1 and J is TRBJ2-5, with D perhaps matching TRBD2 (6 bases). The V end lost 3 bases, the J end lost 5 bases, and 22 bases lay between the germline ends. The V gene's germline CDR1 is MGHRA and CDR2 YSYEKL. CDR3 size: 17 residues. CDR3 DNA sequence: TGCGCCAGCAGCCACGACGCACTAGCAAGGTTTGACGAGACCCAGTACTTC. This translates into CASSHDALARFDETQYF.

This clonotype appeared a few times. This chain joins TRBV3-1 and TRBJ2-3; 7 positions agree with TRBD2. CDR3 length: 17 residues. Germline-derived CDR1 and CDR2 are LGHDT and YNNKEL (reference sequence). With V trimmed by 4 bases and J by 0 bases, 10 bases remained unmatched. The CDR3 nucleotides read TGTGCCAGCAGCCGAAGAAGGACTAGTACTAGCACAGATACGCAGTATTTT. It encodes CASSRRRTSTSTDTQYF.

This clonotype has just a few counts. The V gene is TRBV9, the J gene TRBJ2-1; D is possibly TRBD1 or TRBD2 (5 bases each). Trimming shortened V by 2 bases and J by 2 bases, and 17 bases separated the two germline ends. Per germline, CDR1 SGDLS and CDR2 YYNGEE. The CDR3 is 17 amino acids. This CDR3 reads CASSVGAAGAPYNEQFF. The DNA for the CDR3 is TGTGCCAGCAGCGTTGGAGCGGCCGGGGCCCCCTACAATGAGCAGTTCTTC.

This rearrangement joins TRBV20-1 to TRBJ2-5, with TRBD1 matching 11 bases. V lost 1 base to trimming and J lost 7 bases; unmatched junction nucleotides: 8. Germline V gives CDR1 DFQATT, CDR2 SNEGSKA (reference sequence). CDR3 length: 15 amino acids. The CDR3 DNA follows: TGCAGTGCTAGAGGTGGTGGACAGGGGGCGGTGACCCAGTACTTC. Protein: CSARGGGQGAVTQYF.

This chain joins TRBV6-1 and TRBJ2-3, with 7 bases aligning to TRBD2. CDR3 length: 18 residues. Losses at the gene ends were 3 bases for V and 2 bases for J; bases not matched to a gene: 14. CDR1 is MNHNS, CDR2 SASEGT, per germline. The CDR3 coding sequence is TGTGCCAGCAGTGACGAAGTATCGGCTAGCGGTTACACAGATACGCAGTATTTT. Protein product: CASSDEVSASGYTDTQYF.

The V and J genes are TRBV28 and TRBJ2-1; 7 bases agree with TRBD2. The germline V gene encodes CDR1 MDHEN and CDR2 SYDVKM. J gave up 7 bases and V 7 bases, and 10 bases lay outside the gene matches. The CDR3 is made up of 14 amino acids. The CDR3 sequence is CASTFGGGKNEQFF. The CDR3 DNA follows: TGTGCCAGCACCTTCGGGGGAGGGAAGAATGAGCAGTTCTTC. The variable domain in full, completed from reference TRBV28 and TRBJ2-1, reads DVKVTQSSRYLVKRTGEKVFLECVQDMDHENMFWYRQDPGLGLRLIYFSYDVKMKEKGDIPEGYSVSREKKERFSLILESASTNQTSMYLCASTFGGGKNEQFFGPGTRLTVL.

The chain employs TRBV27 and TRBJ1-1; unclear D gene. The CDR3 is made up of 13 amino acids. The germline gives CDR1 MNHEY, CDR2 SMNVEV (reference sequence). Trimming pared 3 bases from V and 7 bases from J, leaving 12 bases between. DNA for the CDR3: TGTGCCAGCAGTTTCGGGCAGGCTCTTGAAGCTTTCTTT. Residues: CASSFGQALEAFF.

This clonotype was found a few times. The germline gene is not matched at one end of the junction; a read error may be the cause. The chain links TRBV20-1 to TRBJ2-1, with 12 bases lining up with TRBD2. Germline-derived CDR1 and CDR2 are DFQATT and SNEGSKA (reference sequence). CDR3 length equals 15 residues. The CDR3 region is CSARAQPRLAGGLIF. CDR3 in DNA: TGCAGTGCTAGAGCCCAGCCTAGGCTAGCGGGAGGGTTGATCTTC.

This clonotype was seen many times. CDR3 region: CASSDQGLGNTIYF. Written as DNA, the CDR3 is TGTGCCAGCAGCGATCAGGGTCTTGGAAACACCATATATTTT. V gene TRBV7-2 combines with J gene TRBJ1-3; D might be TRBD1 (5 bases). V was shortened by 5 bases and J by 3 bases, with 11 bases between the two germline ends. CDR1 and CDR2 from the germline V gene are SGHTA and FQGNSA. The CDR3 is 14 amino acids. The full variable domain, in which reference TRBV7-2 and TRBJ1-3 provide the parts outside the CDR3, is GAGVSQSPSNKVTEKGKDVELRCDPISGHTALYWYRQSLGQGLEFLIYFQGNSAPDKSGLPSDRFSAERTGGSVSTLTIQRTQQEDSAVYLCASSDQGLGNTIYFGEGSWLTVV.

The chain has TRBV13 and TRBJ2-5; 8 nucleotides align to TRBD2. V lost 5 bases to trimming and J lost 5 bases; unmatched junction nucleotides: 7. Germline CDR1 is PRHDT and CDR2 is FYEKMQ (reference sequence). The CDR3 loop spans 14 amino acids. The CDR3 DNA sequence: TGTGCCAGCAGCCCCGGGAGGGCGCAGGAGACCCAGTACTTC. Translation gives CASSPGRAQETQYF.

The chain couples TRBV9 to TRBJ1-2; TRBD1 might be the D (5 bases). This CDR3 region has 16 residues. Germline CDR1 and CDR2: SGDLS and YYNGEE. V was cut by 0 bases and J by 4 bases, with 16 bases left in between. This CDR3 reads CASSVEGIRPAYGYTF. In nucleotides, the CDR3 is TGTGCCAGCAGCGTAGAGGGGATCAGGCCAGCCTATGGCTACACCTTC.

The chain has TRBV12-3 or TRBV12-4 and TRBJ1-1; D may be TRBD1 (5 bases). The CDR3 spans 14 residues. V was shortened by 6 bases and J by 4 bases, with 15 bases between the two germline ends. The CDR3 region has the DNA TGTGCCAGCAGCTTGAATGGTGGGGGCACTGAAGCTTTCTTT. This encodes CASSLNGGGTEAFF.

This rearrangement joins TRBV11-2 to TRBJ2-1; weak D call: TRBD2 (6 bases). This CDR3 is 13 amino acids long. Germline lookup yields CDR1 SGHAT and CDR2 FQNNGV. The V gene lost 6 bases and the J gene lost 3 bases, with 9 bases spanning the gap. The CDR3 spells CASRIADYNEQFF. CDR3 in DNA: TGTGCCAGCAGAATAGCGGACTACAATGAGCAGTTCTTC.